This passage covers 26 T cell receptor beta chains from one sample sequenced in a study of OX40 agonist ivuxolimab in advanced cancers. TCRdb's copy holds only in-frame clones and misses some; the assay was immunoSEQ multiplex PCR. The sample has some 63,000 clones, roughly 84% seen once. The sample consisted of CD4+ or CD8+ T cells sorted from blood, taken in a trial of the OX40 agonist ivuxolimab. The origin of the receptors is an adult with an advanced solid tumor such as melanoma, head and neck, liver or kidney cancer.

This clone came up once. The chain recombines TRBV28 with TRBJ1-2; 7 bases map to TRBD1. The V gene end was trimmed by 0 bases and the J gene end by 0 bases; junction bases not matched to a gene: 7. CDR1 is MDHEN, CDR2 SYDVKM, per germline. The CDR3 length is 17 residues. Here the CDR3 reads CASSLWNRGQTNYGYTF. The CDR3 DNA is TGTGCCAGCAGTTTATGGAACAGGGGCCAGACTAACTATGGCTACACCTTC.

V and J are TRBV4-2 and TRBJ1-4, with D possibly matching TRBD1 (5 bases). Trimming shortened V by 4 bases and J by 1 base, and 10 bases separated the two germline ends. The CDR3 runs 15 residues. The germline V gene has CDR1 LGHNA and CDR2 YNFKEQ. The CDR3 DNA reads TGTGCCAGCAGCCTTAGCGGGGGAACTAATGAAAAACTGTTTTTT. Translating gives CASSLSGGTNEKLFF.

The chain employs TRBV10-3 and TRBJ1-5; no definite D call. CDR3 length: 13 amino acids. Trimming removed 10 bases at V and 0 bases at J, with 10 bases between. Germline CDR1 and CDR2: ENHRY and SYGVKD. The CDR3 region is CATQADSNQPQHF. CDR3 nucleotides: TGTGCCACCCAGGCAGATAGCAATCAGCCCCAGCATTTT.

This sequence joins TRBV5-1 and TRBJ2-5; TRBD1 or TRBD2 may be the D gene (5 bases each). The germline CDR1 and CDR2 sequences are SGHRS and YFSETQ. V lost 4 bases and J 1 base, leaving 11 bases between the germline ends. The CDR3 is 14 residues long. The CDR3 DNA reads TGCGCCAGCAGCCCGGGGCTTTCCCAAGAGACCCAGTACTTC. Protein sequence: CASSPGLSQETQYF.

The V call is TRBV12-5, the J call TRBJ1-5; 10 nucleotides line up with TRBD1. This CDR3 region has 21 residues. After removal of 0 bases from V and 2 bases from J, the junction contained 16 bases not matched to a gene. Germline CDR1 and CDR2: LGHNT and FRNRAP. As DNA, the CDR3 is TGTGCTAGTGGTTTGGTACTCCCCCAGACAGGGGGCTGGGAAGGCAATCAGCCCCAGCATTTT. Amino acids: CASGLVLPQTGGWEGNQPQHF.

The CDR3 here is CASSLGQGMSGNTIYF. The CDR3 nucleotides are TGTGCCAGCAGCTTAGGACAGGGAATGTCTGGAAACACCATATATTTT. The genes are TRBV7-6 and TRBJ1-3, with TRBD1 matching over 7 bases. With 1 base clipped from V and 1 base from J, the junction kept 4 bases outside the gene matches. The CDR3 runs to 16 residues. Germline V gives CDR1 SGHVS, CDR2 FNYEAQ.

The rearrangement links TRBV4-1 to TRBJ1-1; TRBD1 might be the D (6 bases). The V end lost 0 bases, the J end lost 1 base, and 12 bases lay between the germline ends. This CDR3 has 16 amino acids. Germline V gives CDR1 MGHRA, CDR2 YSYEKL. The CDR3 coding sequence is TGCGCCAGCAGCCAAGATCCGGGACATTCGAACACTGAAGCTTTCTTT. Residues: CASSQDPGHSNTEAFF.

This clone was observed a single time. This chain joins TRBV7-9 and TRBJ2-5, with TRBD2 matching 9 bases. Trimming cost V 1 base and J 1 base; bases outside gene matches: 4. The CDR3 totals 16 residues. Germline V gene sequence: CDR1 SEHNR, CDR2 FQNEAQ (reference sequence). DNA of the CDR3: TGTGCCAGCAGCTTAGGTGTTAGCGGGAGCCAAGAGACCCAGTACTTC. Residues: CASSLGVSGSQETQYF.

This chain uses TRBV2 with TRBJ2-1, with D tentatively TRBD1 or TRBD2 (5 bases each). The ends were cut back, 2 bases at V and 6 bases at J, with 11 bases in the middle. Germline V gene data show CDR1 as SNHLY and CDR2 as FYNNEI. The CDR3 extends over 14 amino acids. CDR3 nucleotides: TGTGCCAGCAGTGAAAATCGAGGGGCCAATGAGCAGTTCTTC. This translates into CASSENRGANEQFF. The full variable domain, with the rest looked up from reference TRBV2 and TRBJ2-1, is EPEVTQTPSHQVTQMGQEVILRCVPISNHLYFYWYRQILGQKVEFLVSFYNNEISEKSEIFDDQFSVERPDGSNFTLKIRSTKLEDSAMYFCASSENRGANEQFFGPGTRLTVL.

The V and J genes are TRBV5-1 and TRBJ1-1; tentatively, D is TRBD1 (5 bases). This CDR3 has 14 amino acids. The germline V gene has CDR1 SGHRS and CDR2 YFSETQ. V lost 4 bases to trimming and J lost 1 base, with 11 bases between them. The CDR3: CASSHGQPNTEAFF. In DNA form, the CDR3 reads TGCGCCAGCAGCCACGGACAACCGAACACTGAAGCTTTCTTT.

This clone is a singleton in its sample. The chain couples TRBV4-2 to TRBJ1-1, with D unclear. Per the germline V gene, CDR1 is LGHNA and CDR2 is YNFKEQ. Trimming removed 4 bases from V and 1 base from J, with 13 bases in between. CDR3 length equals 15 residues. CDR3 protein: CASSPSGRENTEAFF. The CDR3 nucleotides read TGTGCCAGCAGCCCGTCAGGAAGGGAGAACACTGAAGCTTTCTTT.

This clone was counted between two and nine times. The chain uses TRBV5-1 and TRBJ1-1, with TRBD1 matching 8 bases. The CDR3 consists of 15 residues. Germline V gene sequence: CDR1 SGHRS, CDR2 YFSETQ. V lost 4 bases and J lost 2; bases outside the gene matches: 7. The CDR3 nucleotides are TGCGCCAGCAGCGCGACCCAGGGGGCCAACACTGAAGCTTTCTTT. Amino acids: CASSATQGANTEAFF.

The chain has TRBV5-1 and TRBJ2-5; tentatively, D is TRBD2 (6 bases). This CDR3 has 13 amino acids. Between the trimmed V and J ends, which lost 3 bases and 5 bases, there was a span of 11 bases. Germline CDR1 is SGHRS and CDR2 is YFSETQ. CDR3 amino acids: CASSSTSHETQYF. The CDR3 DNA reads TGCGCCAGCAGCTCGACTAGTCACGAGACCCAGTACTTC.

This clone was seen just once. The V and J genes are TRBV4-1 and TRBJ2-5; D is unclear. Germline V CDR1 and CDR2: MGHRA, YSYEKL. V shed 1 base and J shed 0 bases, with 3 bases lying between them. The CDR3 has 13 amino acids. CDR3 amino acids: CASSQGNQETQYF. The CDR3, as DNA: TGCGCCAGCAGCCAAGGGAACCAAGAGACCCAGTACTTC.

For the CDR3, the DNA is TGCAGCGTTGATGAGAGGGTCGGTGAAGCTTTCTTT. This encodes CSVDERVGEAFF. The chain employs TRBV29-1 and TRBJ1-1; no clear D. Trimming cost V 3 bases and J 7 bases, with 12 bases left between them. From germline, CDR1 is SQVTM and CDR2 ANQGSEA. There are 12 residues in the CDR3.

CDR3 region: CASRPLTGQSEAFF. In DNA form, the CDR3 reads TGCGCCAGCAGGCCACTGACAGGACAATCTGAAGCTTTCTTT. This chain connects TRBV5-1 to TRBJ1-1, with TRBD1 as a possible D gene (6 bases). The CDR3 totals 14 residues. Germline-derived CDR1 and CDR2 are SGHRS and YFSETQ. Trimming shortened V by 5 bases and J by 6 bases, and 17 bases separated the two germline ends.

The rearrangement joins TRBV12-5 to TRBJ2-3, with 7 nucleotides matching TRBD2. The germline V gene encodes CDR1 LGHNT and CDR2 FRNRAP. Trimming cost V 1 base and J 2 bases; bases outside gene matches: 6. CDR3 size: 16 residues. The CDR3 DNA is TGTGCTAGTGGTTTGGCGGGACTACCACCCACAGATACGCAGTATTTT. Amino acid sequence: CASGLAGLPPTDTQYF.

The chain couples TRBV4-2 to TRBJ2-2; 8 nucleotides align to TRBD2. J gave up 6 bases and V 0 bases, and 12 bases lay outside the gene matches. The CDR3 is made up of 18 amino acids. The germline V gene encodes CDR1 LGHNA and CDR2 YNFKEQ. The DNA of the CDR3 is TGTGCCAGCAGCCAAGACGGGAACGGGGGGGCAAAGGCCGGGGAGCTGTTTTTT. This sequence encodes CASSQDGNGGAKAGELFF.

The chain links TRBV4-3 to TRBJ1-5, with D unresolved. Germline values: CDR1 LGHNA, CDR2 YSLEER. This CDR3 comprises 16 residues. V shed 0 bases and J shed 0 bases, with 9 bases lying between them. Here the CDR3 DNA reads TGCGCCAGCAGCCAAGACCGGATCACTAGCAATCAGCCCCAGCATTTT. Protein sequence: CASSQDRITSNQPQHF.

The V gene is TRBV5-4, the J gene TRBJ1-2; 7 bases align to TRBD1. The CDR3 is made up of 16 amino acids. The V gene end was trimmed by 0 bases and the J gene end by 4 bases; junction bases not matched to a gene: 9. Germline CDR1 is SGHNT and CDR2 is YYREEE (reference sequence). In DNA form, the CDR3 reads TGTGCCAGCAGCTTGGAGACCGTCCGGGACAGCTATGGCTACACCTTC. Translated, it gives CASSLETVRDSYGYTF.

This clone has only a few counts. The chain links TRBV19 to TRBJ1-2; TRBD1 might be the D (6 bases). Germline V gives CDR1 LNHDA, CDR2 SQIVND (reference sequence). The CDR3 contains 13 residues. Trimming took off 1 base at V and 8 bases at J, with 11 bases between the two ends. CDR3 amino acids: CASSIAQGGGYTF. The CDR3 coding sequence is TGTGCCAGTAGTATAGCACAGGGAGGAGGCTACACCTTC.

The chain uses TRBV5-1 and TRBJ2-3; no reliable D call. Per germline, CDR1 SGHRS and CDR2 YFSETQ. The CDR3 is 15 residues long. The V end was cut by 0 bases, the J end by 4 bases, with 12 bases between. The CDR3 sequence: CASSLEVPAPDTQYF. In nucleotides, the CDR3 is TGCGCCAGCAGCTTGGAGGTACCGGCGCCAGATACGCAGTATTTT.

This chain uses TRBV4-1 with TRBJ2-3; 8 nucleotides match TRBD2. V was pared by 0 bases and J by 7 bases, with 12 bases of the junction left unmatched. Germline V gives CDR1 MGHRA, CDR2 YSYEKL. The CDR3 totals 17 residues. The CDR3, as DNA: TGCGCCAGCAGCCAAGAAGGAACTAGCGGTCTCGTGCATACGCAGTATTTT. Translation gives CASSQEGTSGLVHTQYF.

The chain uses TRBV5-1 and TRBJ2-1, with 13 bases that match TRBD2. CDR1 is SGHRS, CDR2 YFSETQ, per germline. The V segment lost 0 bases and the J segment 5 bases; nucleotides outside the gene matches: 8. CDR3 size: 18 residues. The CDR3 DNA reads TGCGCCAGCAGCTTGGGGACTAGCGGGAGAAGTCGTCACAATGAGCAGTTCTTC. This sequence encodes CASSLGTSGRSRHNEQFF.

The chain employs TRBV5-1 and TRBJ2-3; TRBD2 matches at 11 bases. This CDR3 has 15 amino acids. Germline V CDR1 and CDR2: SGHRS, YFSETQ. Trimming at V came to 0 bases and at J to 4 bases, leaving 1 base not matched to a gene. The DNA of the CDR3 is TGCGCCAGCAGCTTGGGACTAGCGGGACCAGATACGCAGTATTTT. This gives the protein CASSLGLAGPDTQYF.

This clone came up once. Other DNA variants within this sample encode the same CDR3. V and J are TRBV25-1 and TRBJ1-1; D is perhaps TRBD1 (5 bases). CDR3 length equals 15 residues. The germline gives CDR1 MGHDK, CDR2 SYGVNS. The CDR3 DNA reads as TGTGCTTCCAGAGGAGACTGGGGCACAAACACTGAAGCTTTCTTT. It yields the protein CASRGDWGTNTEAFF.